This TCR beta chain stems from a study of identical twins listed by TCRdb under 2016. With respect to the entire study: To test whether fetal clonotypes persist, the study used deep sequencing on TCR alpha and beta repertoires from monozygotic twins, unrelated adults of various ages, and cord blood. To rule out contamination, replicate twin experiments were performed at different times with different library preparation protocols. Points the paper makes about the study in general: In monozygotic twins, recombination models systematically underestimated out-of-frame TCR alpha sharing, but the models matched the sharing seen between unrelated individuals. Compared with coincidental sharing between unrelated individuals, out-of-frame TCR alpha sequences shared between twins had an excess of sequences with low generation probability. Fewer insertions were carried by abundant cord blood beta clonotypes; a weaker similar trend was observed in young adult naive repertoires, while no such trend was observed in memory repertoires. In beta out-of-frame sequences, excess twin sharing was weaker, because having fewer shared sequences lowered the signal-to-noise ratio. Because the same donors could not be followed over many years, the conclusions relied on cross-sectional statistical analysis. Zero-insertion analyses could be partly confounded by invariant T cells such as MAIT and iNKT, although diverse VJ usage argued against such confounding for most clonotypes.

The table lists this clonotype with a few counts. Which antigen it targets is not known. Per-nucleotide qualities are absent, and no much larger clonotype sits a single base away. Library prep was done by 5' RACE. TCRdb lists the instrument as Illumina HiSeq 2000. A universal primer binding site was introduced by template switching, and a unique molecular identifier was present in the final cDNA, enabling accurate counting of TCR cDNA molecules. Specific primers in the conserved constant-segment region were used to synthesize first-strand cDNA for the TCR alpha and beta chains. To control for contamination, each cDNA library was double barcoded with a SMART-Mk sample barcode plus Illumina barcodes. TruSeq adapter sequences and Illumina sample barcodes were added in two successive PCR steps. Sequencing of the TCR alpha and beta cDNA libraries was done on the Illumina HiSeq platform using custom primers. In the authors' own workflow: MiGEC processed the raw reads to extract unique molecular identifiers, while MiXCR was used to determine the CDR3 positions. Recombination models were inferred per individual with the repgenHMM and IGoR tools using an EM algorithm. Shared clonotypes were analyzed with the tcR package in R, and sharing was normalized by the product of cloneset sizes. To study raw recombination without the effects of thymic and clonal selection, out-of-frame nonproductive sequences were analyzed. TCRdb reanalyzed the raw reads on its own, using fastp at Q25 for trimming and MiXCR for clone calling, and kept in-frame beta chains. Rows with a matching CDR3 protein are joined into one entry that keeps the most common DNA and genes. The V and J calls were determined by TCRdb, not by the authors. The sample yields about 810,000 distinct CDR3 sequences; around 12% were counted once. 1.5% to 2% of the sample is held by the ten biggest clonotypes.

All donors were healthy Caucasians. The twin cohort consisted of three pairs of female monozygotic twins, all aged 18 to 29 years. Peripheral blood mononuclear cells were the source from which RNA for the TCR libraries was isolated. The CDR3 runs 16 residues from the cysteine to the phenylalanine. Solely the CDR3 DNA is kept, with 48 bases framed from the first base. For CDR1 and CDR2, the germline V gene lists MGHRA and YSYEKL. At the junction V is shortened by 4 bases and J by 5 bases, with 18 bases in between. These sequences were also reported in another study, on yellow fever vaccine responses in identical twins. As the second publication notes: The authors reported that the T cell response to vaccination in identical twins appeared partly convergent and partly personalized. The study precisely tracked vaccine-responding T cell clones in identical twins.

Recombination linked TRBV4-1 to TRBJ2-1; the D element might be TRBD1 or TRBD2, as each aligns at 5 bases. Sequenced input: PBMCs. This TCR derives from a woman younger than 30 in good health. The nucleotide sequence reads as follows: TGCGCCAGCAGCCGCCAGGACGGGACCCCAAACAATGAGCAGTTCTTC. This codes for CASSRQDGTPNNEQFF.